One T cell receptor (beta chain) is described in this entry. Only in-frame clones appear in the TCRdb table, and some are missing; sequencing was by immunoSEQ multiplex PCR. This sample carries 250,000 to 300,000 clones, 89% of them seen once, and the ten largest clones take less than 2.5%. CDR1 is SNHLY and CDR2 is FYNNEI in the germline V gene. The CDR3 has 13 residues. The V gene lost 6 bases and the J gene lost 2 bases, with 8 bases spanning the gap. This record comes from a study of blood T cell repertoires in COVID-19. Whole-study context: PBMCs, B-cell-depleted T cells, or T cells provided the cDNA or gDNA that made up the material.

The chain joins TRBV2 to TRBJ1-5, with D possibly TRBD1 on 6 matching bases. This sequence was found in a man over 45 with acute or convalescent COVID-19. The sequenced material came from peripheral blood. Here the CDR3 reads CASRGGGNQPQHF. CDR3 nucleotide sequence: TGTGCCAGCAGAGGGGGTGGCAATCAGCCCCAGCATTTT.